Following are 5 T cell receptor beta chains from one sample sequenced in a study of cytomegalovirus exposure and HLA in healthy donors listed by TCRdb under 2017. The library was generated by the immunoSEQ multiplex PCR assay. The multiplex PCR relied on a mix of 60 forward primers for TCR Vbeta segments and 13 reverse primers for TCR Jbeta segments. TCRdb obtained this table from immuneACCESS and retained in-frame rearrangements with V and J assigned. These tables miss some clones; where compared with another copy, unresolved V genes account for less than half of the shortfall, and the remainder is unexplained. This sample comprises about 180,000 clones, less than 90% of them detected only once. The ten largest clones capture 1.3% to 1.5% of the sample. Material for sequencing was PBMCs. The receptor source for this set is a girl aged 5-17 years in good health and CMV-seropositive.

The chain is built from TRBV6-5 and TRBJ2-1, with D unresolved. The germline gives CDR1 MNHEY, CDR2 SVGAGI. Trimming cost V 3 bases and J 0 bases, with 9 bases left between them. The CDR3 loop spans 15 amino acids. CDR3 sequence: CASSYDFSSYNEQFF. CDR3 in DNA: TGTGCCAGCAGTTATGATTTTAGCTCCTACAATGAGCAGTTCTTC.

The rearrangement links TRBV6-5 to TRBJ2-7, with TRBD2 identical over 8 bases. From germline, CDR1 is MNHEY and CDR2 SVGAGI. J lost 2 bases, V lost 4 bases, and 7 bases had no gene match. The CDR3 covers 15 residues. The CDR3, as DNA: TGTGCCAGCAGTTCTCGACTAGCGTTGGCCTACGAGCAGTACTTC. It translates to CASSSRLALAYEQYF.

About this clone: The same CDR3 can be traced to other DNA sequences in this sample. This sequence joins TRBV28 and TRBJ1-4; D is undetermined. Per the germline V gene, CDR1 is MDHEN and CDR2 is SYDVKM. Trimming removed 3 bases from V and 11 bases from J, with 10 bases in between. This CDR3 contains 12 residues. CDR3 loop: CASSLADNKLFF. CDR3 nucleotide sequence: TGTGCCAGCAGTTTGGCGGATAACAAACTGTTTTTT.

CDR3 sequence reads: CASSSRLAPTYNEQFF. The CDR3 DNA reads TGTGCCAGCAGCTCCAGACTAGCGCCTACCTACAATGAGCAGTTCTTC. The V and J genes are TRBV5-4 and TRBJ2-1; 8 bases are shared with TRBD2. The CDR3 runs to 16 residues. The V gene end was trimmed by 3 bases and the J gene end by 2 bases; junction bases not matched to a gene: 7. Looked up from germline, CDR1 is SGHNT and CDR2 is YYREEE (reference sequence).

The rearrangement links TRBV4-1 to TRBJ2-3; no definite D call. In germline, CDR1 is MGHRA, CDR2 YSYEKL. V was cut by 1 base and J by 0 bases, with 8 bases left in between. The CDR3 is 15 amino acids. This CDR3 is CASSQVRFSTDTQYF. The CDR3 coding sequence is TGCGCCAGCAGCCAAGTCAGGTTTAGCACAGATACGCAGTATTTT.